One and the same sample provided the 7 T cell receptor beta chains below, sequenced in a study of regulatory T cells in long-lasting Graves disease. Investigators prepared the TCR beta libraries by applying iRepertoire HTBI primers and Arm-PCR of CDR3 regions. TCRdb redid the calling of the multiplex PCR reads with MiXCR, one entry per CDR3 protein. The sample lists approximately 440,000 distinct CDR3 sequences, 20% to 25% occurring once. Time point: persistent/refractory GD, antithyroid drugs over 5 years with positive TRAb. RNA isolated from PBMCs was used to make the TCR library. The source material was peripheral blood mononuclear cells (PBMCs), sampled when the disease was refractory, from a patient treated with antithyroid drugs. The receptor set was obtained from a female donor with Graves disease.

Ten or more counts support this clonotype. CDR3 residues: CSVRENTEAFF. Here the CDR3 DNA reads TGCAGCGTTAGGGAGAACACTGAAGCTTTCTTT. The chain is built from TRBV29-1 and TRBJ1-1; no reliable D call. Germline CDR1 is SQVTM and CDR2 is ANQGSEA. Trimming pared 5 bases from V and 1 base from J, leaving 5 bases between. The CDR3 sequence is 11 residues long.

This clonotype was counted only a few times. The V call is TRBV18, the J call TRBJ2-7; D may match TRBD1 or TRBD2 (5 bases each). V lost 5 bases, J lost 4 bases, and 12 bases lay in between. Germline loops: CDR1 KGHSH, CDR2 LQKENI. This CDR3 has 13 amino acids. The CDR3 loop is CASSGTEIYEQYF. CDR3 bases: TGTGCCAGCTCAGGGACGGAGATTTACGAGCAGTACTTC.

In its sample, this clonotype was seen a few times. The CDR3 nucleotides are TGTGCCAGCAGCCCTCGGGACAGGCTGGCCGGGGAGCTGTTTTTT. It specifies CASSPRDRLAGELFF. This chain joins TRBV7-2 and TRBJ2-2; 8 bases map to TRBD1. The CDR3 spans 15 residues. Looked up from germline, CDR1 is SGHTA and CDR2 is FQGNSA. The trim removed 5 bases at V and 6 bases at J, leaving 8 bases unmatched.

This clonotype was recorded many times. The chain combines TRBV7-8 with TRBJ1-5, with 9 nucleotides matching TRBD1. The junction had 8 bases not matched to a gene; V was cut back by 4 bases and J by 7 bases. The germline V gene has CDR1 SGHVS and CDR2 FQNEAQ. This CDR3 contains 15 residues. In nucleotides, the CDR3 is TGTGCCAGCAGCTCGGACAGGGGCATCATCCAGCCCCAGCATTTT. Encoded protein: CASSSDRGIIQPQHF.

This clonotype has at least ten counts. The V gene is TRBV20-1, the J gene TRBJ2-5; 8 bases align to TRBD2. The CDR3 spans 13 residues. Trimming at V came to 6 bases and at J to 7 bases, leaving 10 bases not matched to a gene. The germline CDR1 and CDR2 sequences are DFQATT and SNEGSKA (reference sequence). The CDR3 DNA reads TGCAGTGCCCAACTAGCGGAGGGGGGGACCCAGTACTTC. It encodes CSAQLAEGGTQYF.

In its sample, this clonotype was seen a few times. In DNA, the CDR3 is TGCAGCGTTGAAGATTGGGGGGCACATGGCTACACCTTC. This translates into CSVEDWGAHGYTF. The chain has TRBV29-1 and TRBJ1-2; TRBD1 is a possible D gene (6 bases). Germline CDR1 reads SQVTM; CDR2 reads ANQGSEA. V lost 0 bases, J lost 6 bases, and 11 bases lay in between. This CDR3 spans 13 amino acids.

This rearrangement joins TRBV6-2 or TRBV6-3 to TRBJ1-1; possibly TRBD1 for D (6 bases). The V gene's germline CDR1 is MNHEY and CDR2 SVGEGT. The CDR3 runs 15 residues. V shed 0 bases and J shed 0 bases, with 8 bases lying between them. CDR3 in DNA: TGTGCCAGCAGTTACTCGGACAGTATGAACACTGAAGCTTTCTTT. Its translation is CASSYSDSMNTEAFF.